These T cell receptor beta chains were read from a single sample in a study of read filtering for tumor transcriptome and immune sequencing. TCRdb ran MiXCR on the reads and lists one entry per CDR3 protein. The sample lists approximately 50,000 distinct CDR3 sequences; around a fifth were seen once. The sample comprised a population of CD138-negative cells sorted from bone marrow. The receptors come from a donor aged 40 or older with multiple myeloma. Both conserved end residues are part of each CDR3. The D gene is left open where the match is weak. Clone size, where shown, is once, few, many, or a class for clones that have expanded.

v_gene	j_gene	d_gene	abundance	CDR3nt	CDR3aa
TRBV20-1	TRBJ1-1	TRBD1	many	TGCAGTGCGCACAGGGGCCCCTACACTGAAGCTTTCTTT	CSAHRGPYTEAFF
TRBV6-2/TRBV6-3	TRBJ2-7	-	-	TGTGCCAGCAGTGACCAGTACGAGCAGTACTTC	CASSDQYEQYF
TRBV24-1	TRBJ1-1	TRBD1	many	TGTGCCACCAGTGACCCCGACAGGGGGACTGAAGCTTTCTTT	CATSDPDRGTEAFF
TRBV29-1	TRBJ2-3	TRBD2	-	TGCAGCGTAGATAGCGGGCCCACAGATACGCAGCATTTC	CSVDSGPTDTQHF
TRBV5-1	TRBJ2-1	TRBD2	many	TGCGCCAGCAGCTTGGGGCTAGCGGGCGACAATGAGCAGTTCTTC	CASSLGLAGDNEQFF
TRBV15	TRBJ2-1	-	many	TGTGCCACCAGCAGAGATTCTACTAGGGAACTTAATGAGCAGTTCTTC	CATSRDSTRELNEQFF
TRBV7-6	TRBJ2-7	-	many	TGTGCCAGCAGCTTCCGGGGCCGACTCGAGCAGTACTTC	CASSFRGRLEQYF
TRBV5-1	TRBJ2-1	-	many	TGCGCCAGCAGCTTGGTAGGACAAATCGACAATGAGCAGTTCTTC	CASSLVGQIDNEQFF
TRBV28	TRBJ2-1	-	once	TGCGCCAGCAGTCAACCACATGCAGCGGTTTACAATGAGCAGTTCTTC	CASSQPHAAVYNEQFF
TRBV27	TRBJ2-1	-	medium-sized	TGTGCCAGCAGTTTAGGCGGCGGGCCCAGCTCCTACAATGAGCAGTTCTTC	CASSLGGGPSSYNEQFF
TRBV7-2	TRBJ2-6	-	-	TGTGCCAGCATCCCGACAAAAACCCCCTCTGGGGCCAACGTCCTGACTTTC	CASIPTKTPSGANVLTF
TRBV10-3	TRBJ1-1	-	few	TGTGCCATCGGAGCAGTGAACACTGAAGCTTTCTTT	CAIGAVNTEAFF
TRBV6-2/TRBV6-3	TRBJ2-1	TRBD2	many	TGTGCCAGCGTCGGGGATGTGGCGGGAGGGAGTGAGCAGTTCTTC	CASVGDVAGGSEQFF
TRBV7-9	TRBJ2-3	TRBD2	many	TGTGCCAGCGACCCGGCTAGCGGGGACACAGATACGCAGTATTTT	CASDPASGDTDTQYF
TRBV5-1	TRBJ2-5	TRBD1	many	TGCGCCAGCAGCCCAGGGACAGCCCAAGAGACCCAGTACTTC	CASSPGTAQETQYF
TRBV28	TRBJ1-4	TRBD1	many	TGTGCCAGCAGTTTATTGATCGGGACAGGGCTTGAAAAACTGTTTTTT	CASSLLIGTGLEKLFF
TRBV7-3	TRBJ2-7	TRBD2	-	TGTGCCAGCAGCTTCGGGGGAGGGTACGAGCAGTACTTC	CASSFGGGYEQYF
TRBV28	TRBJ2-4	TRBD2	many	TGTGCCAGCAGTAGCGGGGGGGAAAACATTCAGTACTTC	CASSSGGENIQYF
TRBV18	TRBJ2-1	-	many	TGTGCCAGCTCACCACCCTCCTCTTTGTATGAGCAGTTCTTC	CASSPPSSLYEQFF
TRBV19	TRBJ2-2	TRBD1	few	TGTGCCAGTAGCTCCGGGACAGGGGGCTCCGGGGAGCTGTTTTTT	CASSSGTGGSGELFF
TRBV5-1	TRBJ1-1	-	-	TGCGCCAGCAGCTGGGGGGGGCGGGGGAACGCTGAAGCTTTCTTT	CASSWGGRGNAEAFF
TRBV29-1	TRBJ2-6	-	many	TGCAGCGTTGAAGCAGATGGGGCCAACGTCCTGACTTTC	CSVEADGANVLTF
TRBV29-1	TRBJ2-7	TRBD1	many	TGCAGCGTTGGGGACAGGGATGTTCAGCAGTACTTC	CSVGDRDVQQYF
TRBV12-3/TRBV12-4	TRBJ1-5	-	-	TGTGCCAGCAGGCAACAGGGACAGCCCCAGCATTTT	CASRQQGQPQHF
TRBV5-6	TRBJ2-3	-	few	TGTGCCAGCAGCTGGACCCGGGACTCCAGGGGGGATACGCAGTATTTT	CASSWTRDSRGDTQYF
TRBV12-3/TRBV12-4	TRBJ1-2	-	-	TGTGCCAGCAGTCCCCGGGACGGCAACTCTGGCTACACCTTC	CASSPRDGNSGYTF
TRBV10-3	TRBJ2-5	TRBD1	-	TGTGCCACCAGGACAGGGTACCGAGAGACCCAGTACTTC	CATRTGYRETQYF
TRBV20-1	TRBJ2-5	-	-	TGCAGTGCTAGAGAAATAGTTGGAGCACAAGAGACCCAGTACTTC	CSAREIVGAQETQYF
TRBV20-1	TRBJ2-5	-	many	TGCAGTGCTAGAGATACTCTGGCCCCTAAGATGGAGACCCAGTACTTC	CSARDTLAPKMETQYF
TRBV6-2/TRBV6-3	TRBJ2-7	TRBD2	many	TGTGCCAGCAGAACGAGCGGGGCCTCCTACGAGCAGTACTTC	CASRTSGASYEQYF
TRBV11-2	TRBJ2-5	-	many	TGTGCCAGCAGCTTTCGGCTAGGTGGAAGTGGTAGGGAGACCCAGTACTTC	CASSFRLGGSGRETQYF
TRBV12-3/TRBV12-4	TRBJ2-3	-	many	TGTGCCAGCAGTCGGACAGCGACAAGCACAGATACGCAGTATTTT	CASSRTATSTDTQYF
TRBV6-1	TRBJ2-5	-	many	TGTGCCAGCAGTGAGGGGGGGGCGCGTGAGACCCAGTACTTC	CASSEGGARETQYF